The following is a TCR beta chain sequence with its context. Its antigen is still unknown. Base qualities are missing; no much larger clone stands one base away. This record comes from a study of blood T cell repertoires in COVID-19 (dated by TCRdb to about 2020). General notes on the study: Collaborator samples came from the United States, Italy and Spain and covered acute and convalescent phases of COVID-19. The prospective study material was composed of cDNA or gDNA derived from T cells, B-cell-depleted T cells, or PBMCs. Subjects who had been exposed to COVID-19, were actively infected with it, or had recovered from it provided the deeply sampled blood TCRbeta repertoires that made up the dataset. The repertoires were made available in a free public database intended to serve as a resource for research on the immune response to SARS-CoV-2. Samples came from the ongoing ImmuneRACE study (first 160 participants) plus 1,254 subjects from 6 global collaborators. A de-identified subject ID, COVID-19 status, age in years and sex were almost always included in the sample metadata. HLA class I and class II types, where available, came from metadata supplied by the sample provider rather than from assay-based typing.

The immunoSEQ Assay, a bias-controlled multiplex PCR, was used to amplify TCRbeta CDR3 regions from genomic DNA. Per the original workflow: The number of nucleated cells in each sample was estimated by amplification of reference gene primers within the assay. Sequence reads were collapsed and filtered to measure the absolute abundance of every unique TCRbeta CDR3 rearrangement. Productive Simpson clonality was computed per sample as the square root of Simpson's diversity index over productive rearrangements. TCRdb's version of the immuneACCESS table is confined to in-frame rearrangements and falls short of the full clone set. An unresolved V gene accounts for under half of the shortfall where checked; the remainder is of unknown origin. V and J calls plus clone size are reproduced from that table; the DNA served to infer D and trimming. The sample has 150,000 to 200,000 clones on record, 81% of them singletons. The leading ten clones occupy approximately 12% of the sample.

Ends trimmed: V by 2 bases, J by 4 bases; bases unmatched to a gene: 10. The CDR3 has 18 amino acids, counting the end cysteine and phenylalanine. The sequence is cut down to CDR3 DNA, 54 bases in frame from base 1. Via the germline V gene, CDR1 is MGHRA and CDR2 YSYEKL. The study at large found these results: How much clinical and demographic metadata was included differed by source and by participant, and the metadata was provided uncurated.

One collaborating source in Seattle enrolled patients while the patients were actively infected and followed the patients over time throughout the course of disease. The collaborating institutions used their own protocols to collect whole blood in K2EDTA tubes. For TCRbeta analysis, collaborator samples were shipped as frozen whole blood, as isolated PBMCs, or as DNA extracted from either sample type. This receptor was obtained from an elderly woman with COVID-19, enrolled during active disease. Specimen: peripheral blood. The chain links TRBV4-1 with TRBJ2-3; 12 bases in the middle match TRBD2. The CDR3 has the sequence CASSQRGVLAGGPDTQYF. The DNA reads TGCGCCAGCAGCCAACGGGGAGTACTAGCGGGGGGCCCAGATACGCAGTATTTT.